What follows describes a single TCR beta chain. The sample belongs to a study of early T cells in non-severe SARS-CoV-2 infection. TCRdb re-called the 5' RACE reads through MiXCR, storing one row per CDR3 protein. Here the sample spans approximately 27,000 distinct CDR3 sequences, 9.5% to 10% being singletons. Germline loops: CDR1 SGHVS, CDR2 FQNEAQ. The V gene lost 3 bases and the J gene lost 0 bases, with 9 bases spanning the gap. The CDR3 runs to 15 residues. The rearrangement links TRBV7-8 to TRBJ1-3; D may be TRBD1 (5 bases). This receptor was identified in an adult who was a healthcare worker with PCR-confirmed SARS-CoV-2 infection or an uninfected control (not recorded which). Sequenced sample: whole blood. CDR3 sequence (DNA): TGTGCCAGCAGCTTGGGAGACAGCTCTGGAAACACCATATATTTT. It translates to CASSLGDSSGNTIYF.